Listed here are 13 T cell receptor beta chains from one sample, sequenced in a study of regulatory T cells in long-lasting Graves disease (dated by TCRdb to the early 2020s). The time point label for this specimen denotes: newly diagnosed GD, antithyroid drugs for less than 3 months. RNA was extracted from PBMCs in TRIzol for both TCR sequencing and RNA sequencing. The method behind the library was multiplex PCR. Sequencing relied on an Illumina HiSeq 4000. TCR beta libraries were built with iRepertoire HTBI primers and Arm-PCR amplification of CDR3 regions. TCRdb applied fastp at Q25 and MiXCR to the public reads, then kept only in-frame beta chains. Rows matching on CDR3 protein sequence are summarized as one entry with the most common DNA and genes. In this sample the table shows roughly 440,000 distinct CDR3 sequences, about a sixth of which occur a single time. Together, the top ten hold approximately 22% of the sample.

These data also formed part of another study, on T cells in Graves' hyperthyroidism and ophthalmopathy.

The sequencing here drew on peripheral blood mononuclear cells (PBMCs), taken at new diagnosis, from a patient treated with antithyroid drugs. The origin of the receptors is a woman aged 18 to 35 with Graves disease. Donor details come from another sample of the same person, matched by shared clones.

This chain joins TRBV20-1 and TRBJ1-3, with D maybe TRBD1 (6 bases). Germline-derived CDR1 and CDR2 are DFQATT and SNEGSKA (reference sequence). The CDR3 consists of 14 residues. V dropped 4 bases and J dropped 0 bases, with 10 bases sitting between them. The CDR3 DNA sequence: TGCAGTGCTACCCGGGACAACTCTGGAAACACCATATATTTT. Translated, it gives CSATRDNSGNTIYF.

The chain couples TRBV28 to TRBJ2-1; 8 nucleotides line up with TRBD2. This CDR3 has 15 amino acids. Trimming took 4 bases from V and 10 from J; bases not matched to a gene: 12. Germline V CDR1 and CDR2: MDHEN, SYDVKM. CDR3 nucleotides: TGTGCCAGCAGTTCCCAAGGACTAGCCGGTATGGAGCAGTTCTTC. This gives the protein CASSSQGLAGMEQFF.

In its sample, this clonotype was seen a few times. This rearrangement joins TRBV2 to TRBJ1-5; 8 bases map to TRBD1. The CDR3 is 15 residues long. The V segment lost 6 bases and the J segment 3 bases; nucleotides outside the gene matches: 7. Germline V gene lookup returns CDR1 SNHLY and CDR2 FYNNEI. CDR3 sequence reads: CASSPGQGVNQPQHF. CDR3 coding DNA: TGTGCCAGCAGCCCAGGACAGGGTGTCAATCAGCCCCAGCATTTT. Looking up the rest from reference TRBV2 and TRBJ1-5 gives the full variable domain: EPEVTQTPSHQVTQMGQEVILRCVPISNHLYFYWYRQILGQKVEFLVSFYNNEISEKSEIFDDQFSVERPDGSNFTLKIRSTKLEDSAMYFCASSPGQGVNQPQHFGDGTRLSIL.

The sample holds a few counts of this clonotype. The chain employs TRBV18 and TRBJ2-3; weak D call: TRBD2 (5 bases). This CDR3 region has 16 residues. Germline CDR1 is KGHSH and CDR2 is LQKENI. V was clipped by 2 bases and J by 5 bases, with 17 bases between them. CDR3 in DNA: TGTGCCAGCTCACCAAGGACGGGGAGAGGGCAAGATACGCAGTATTTT. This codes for CASSPRTGRGQDTQYF.

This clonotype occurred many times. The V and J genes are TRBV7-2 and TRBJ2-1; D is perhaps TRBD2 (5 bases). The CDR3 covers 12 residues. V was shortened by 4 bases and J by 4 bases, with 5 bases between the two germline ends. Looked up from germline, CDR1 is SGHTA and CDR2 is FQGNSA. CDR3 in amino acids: CASSSGYNEQFF. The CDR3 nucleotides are TGTGCCAGCAGCTCGGGATACAATGAGCAGTTCTTC.

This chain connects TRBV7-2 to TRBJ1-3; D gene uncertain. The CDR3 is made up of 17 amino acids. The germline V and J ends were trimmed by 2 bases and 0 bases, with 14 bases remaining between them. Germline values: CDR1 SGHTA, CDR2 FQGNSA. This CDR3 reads CASSLTASPSSGNTIYF. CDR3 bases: TGTGCCAGCAGCTTAACCGCATCGCCGAGCTCTGGAAACACCATATATTTT. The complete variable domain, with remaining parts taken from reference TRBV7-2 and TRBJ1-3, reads GAGVSQSPSNKVTEKGKDVELRCDPISGHTALYWYRQSLGQGLEFLIYFQGNSAPDKSGLPSDRFSAERTGGSVSTLTIQRTQQEDSAVYLCASSLTASPSSGNTIYFGEGSWLTVV.

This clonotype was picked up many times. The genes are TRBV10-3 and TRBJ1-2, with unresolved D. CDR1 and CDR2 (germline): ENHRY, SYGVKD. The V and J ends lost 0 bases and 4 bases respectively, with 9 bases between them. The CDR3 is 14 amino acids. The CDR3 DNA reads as TGTGCCATCAGTGAGTCGTCCAGTTTCTATGGCTACACCTTC. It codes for CAISESSSFYGYTF.

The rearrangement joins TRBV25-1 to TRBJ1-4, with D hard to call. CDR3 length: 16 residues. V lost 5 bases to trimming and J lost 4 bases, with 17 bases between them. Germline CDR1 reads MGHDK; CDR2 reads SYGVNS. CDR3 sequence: CASSTRREAVNEKLFF. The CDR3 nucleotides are TGTGCCAGCAGTACCCGTCGGGAGGCCGTTAATGAAAAACTGTTTTTT. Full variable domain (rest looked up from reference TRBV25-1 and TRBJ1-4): EADIYQTPRYLVIGTGKKITLECSQTMGHDKMYWYQQDPGMELHLIHYSYGVNSTEKGDLSSESTVSRIRTEHFPLTLESARPSHTSQYLCASSTRREAVNEKLFFGSGTQLSVL.

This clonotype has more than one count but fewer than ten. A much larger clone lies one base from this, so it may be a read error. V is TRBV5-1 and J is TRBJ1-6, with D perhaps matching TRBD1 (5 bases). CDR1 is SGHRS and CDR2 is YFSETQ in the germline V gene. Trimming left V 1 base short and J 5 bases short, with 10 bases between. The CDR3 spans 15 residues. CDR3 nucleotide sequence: TGCGCCAGCAGCTTGACCGGGGGAGATAATTCACCCCTCCACTTT. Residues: CASSLTGGDNSPLHF.

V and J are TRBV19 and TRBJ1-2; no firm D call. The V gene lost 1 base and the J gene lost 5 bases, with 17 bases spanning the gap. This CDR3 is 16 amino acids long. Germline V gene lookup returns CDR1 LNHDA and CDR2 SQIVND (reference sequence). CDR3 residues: CASSIVGDREGYGYTF. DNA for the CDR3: TGTGCCAGTAGTATAGTGGGTGACCGAGAAGGGTATGGCTACACCTTC. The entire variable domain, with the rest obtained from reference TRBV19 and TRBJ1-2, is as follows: DGGITQSPKYLFRKEGQNVTLSCEQNLNHDAMYWYRQDPGQGLRLIYYSQIVNDFQKGDIAEGYSVSREKKESFPLTVTSAQKNPTAFYLCASSIVGDREGYGYTFGSGTRLTVV.

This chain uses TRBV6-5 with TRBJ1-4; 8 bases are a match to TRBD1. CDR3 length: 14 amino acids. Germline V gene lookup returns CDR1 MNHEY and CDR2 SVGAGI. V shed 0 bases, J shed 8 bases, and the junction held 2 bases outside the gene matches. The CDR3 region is CASSYSGQGEKLFF. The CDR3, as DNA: TGTGCCAGCAGTTACTCTGGACAGGGAGAAAAACTGTTTTTT.

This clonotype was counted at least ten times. Here the CDR3 reads CASSLGYGETQYF. The CDR3 region has the DNA TGTGCCAGCAGCTTAGGTTACGGGGAGACCCAGTACTTC. This rearrangement joins TRBV11-1 to TRBJ2-5; D gene unclear. Germline loops: CDR1 SGHAT, CDR2 FQDESV (reference sequence). There are 13 residues in the CDR3. The ends were cut back, 1 base at V and 5 bases at J, with 8 bases in the middle.

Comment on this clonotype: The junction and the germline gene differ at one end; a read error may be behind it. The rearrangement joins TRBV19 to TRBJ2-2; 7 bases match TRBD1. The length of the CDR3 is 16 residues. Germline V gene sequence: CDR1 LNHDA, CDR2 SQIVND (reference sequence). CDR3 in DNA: TGTACCAGTAGTATGGACAGGCGGAAGGGAACCGGGGAGCTGTTTTTT. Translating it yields CTSSMDRRKGTGELFF.